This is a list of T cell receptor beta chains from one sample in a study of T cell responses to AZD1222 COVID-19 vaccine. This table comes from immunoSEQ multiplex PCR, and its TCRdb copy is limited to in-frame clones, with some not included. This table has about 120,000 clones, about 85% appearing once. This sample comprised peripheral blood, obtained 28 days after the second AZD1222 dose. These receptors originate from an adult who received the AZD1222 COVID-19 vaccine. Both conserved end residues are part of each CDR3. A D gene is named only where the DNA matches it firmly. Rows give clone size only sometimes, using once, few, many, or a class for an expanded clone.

CASSYQGNTIYF	TGTGCCAGCAGCTACCAAGGAAACACCATATATTTT	TRBJ1-3	.	TRBV5-4	.
CASSFVAGTNTGELFF	TGTGCCAGCAGCTTCGTAGCGGGGACTAACACCGGGGAGCTGTTTTTT	TRBJ2-2	.	TRBV7-3	TRBD2
CASSWGGDEQFF	TGCGCCAGCAGCTGGGGCGGTGATGAGCAGTTCTTC	TRBJ2-1	.	TRBV5-1	.
CASSDVGNSPLHF	TGTGCCAGCAGTGACGTCGGGAATTCACCCCTCCACTTT	TRBJ1-6	.	TRBV2	.
CASSERKGGFGNTIYF	TGTGCCAGCAGTGAACGTAAAGGGGGCTTTGGAAACACCATATATTTT	TRBJ1-3	.	TRBV2	TRBD1
CASSIVEGGTQYF	TGTGCCAGTAGTATTGTCGAGGGAGGGACCCAGTACTTC	TRBJ2-5	.	TRBV19	.
CASSLARDDSPLHF	TGCGCCAGCAGCTTGGCCCGCGACGATTCACCCCTCCACTTT	TRBJ1-6	.	TRBV5-1	.
CASSQDAYEQYF	TGCGCCAGCAGCCAGGACGCCTACGAGCAGTACTTC	TRBJ2-7	once	TRBV5-1	.
CASSLVPGTANTGELFF	TGCGCCAGCAGCTTGGTCCCCGGGACAGCGAACACCGGGGAGCTGTTTTTT	TRBJ2-2	few	TRBV5-1	TRBD1
CASTHESYQPQHF	TGTGCCAGCACCCACGAGAGTTATCAGCCCCAGCATTTT	TRBJ1-5	.	TRBV12-3/TRBV12-4	.
CASSLAGWTDTQYF	TGCGCCAGCAGCTTGGCGGGTTGGACAGATACGCAGTATTTT	TRBJ2-3	.	TRBV5-1	.
CASSFGTSYEQYF	TGTGCCAGCAGCTTTGGGACGTCCTACGAGCAGTACTTC	TRBJ2-7	.	TRBV11-3	.
CASSPLTRTGGEQYF	TGTGCCAGCAGTCCCCTCACTCGGACCGGGGGGGAGCAGTACTTC	TRBJ2-7	.	TRBV6-2/TRBV6-3	TRBD2
CASSYLNEKLFF	TGTGCCAGCAGTTACCTGAATGAAAAACTGTTTTTT	TRBJ1-4	once	TRBV6-5	.
CASSSKQGVSGELFF	TGTGCTAGCAGCTCTAAACAGGGTGTAAGCGGGGAGCTGTTTTTT	TRBJ2-2	.	TRBV7-7	.
CASTQPPGRRLNTEAFF	TGTGCCAGTACCCAACCCCCTGGACGGAGGCTGAACACTGAAGCTTTCTTT	TRBJ1-1	.	TRBV19	.
CASSQDRALAGARGTGELFF	TGCGCCAGCAGCCAAGATCGGGCACTAGCGGGGGCCCGGGGCACCGGGGAGCTGTTTTTT	TRBJ2-2	.	TRBV4-1	TRBD2
CASSPPQGKDQPQHF	TGTGCCAGCTCACCACCCCAGGGAAAGGATCAGCCCCAGCATTTT	TRBJ1-5	once	TRBV18	.
CASRGQGTNEKLFF	TGTGCCAGCAGGGGACAGGGAACTAATGAAAAACTGTTTTTT	TRBJ1-4	.	TRBV9	TRBD1
CASSLEPGWGNQPQHF	TGTGCCAGCAGCTTGGAGCCAGGATGGGGCAATCAGCCCCAGCATTTT	TRBJ1-5	once	TRBV5-5	.
CASLRLDRNNQPQHF	TGTGCCAGCTTGCGCCTGGACAGAAACAATCAGCCCCAGCATTTT	TRBJ1-5	once	TRBV21-1	.
CASSAGRIMNTEAFF	TGTGCCAGCAGCGCGGGCCGCATCATGAACACTGAAGCTTTCTTT	TRBJ1-1	.	TRBV7-9	.
CATRDSKIGNEQFF	TGTGCCACCCGGGACAGTAAGATTGGTAATGAGCAGTTCTTC	TRBJ2-1	.	TRBV24-1	TRBD1
CASSEWANTEAFF	TGTGCCAGCAGTGAATGGGCGAACACTGAAGCTTTCTTT	TRBJ1-1	.	TRBV6-1	.
CSVESHHTRAGTQYF	TGCAGCGTTGAAAGCCATCACACCAGGGCGGGTACCCAGTACTTC	TRBJ2-5	.	TRBV29-1	.
CASSDPGQGSEAFF	TGTGCCAGTAGTGACCCGGGACAGGGGTCTGAAGCTTTCTTT	TRBJ1-1	few	TRBV19	TRBD1
CASSQEGVSNQPQHF	TGTGCCAGCAGCCAAGAGGGCGTTAGCAATCAGCCCCAGCATTTT	TRBJ1-5	.	TRBV4-2	.
CAGWTATNEKLFF	TGTGCCGGATGGACAGCAACTAATGAAAAACTGTTTTTT	TRBJ1-4	.	TRBV7-9	.
CASSQDRWLPNTEAFF	TGTGCCAGCAGCCAAGATAGGTGGCTTCCGAACACTGAAGCTTTCTTT	TRBJ1-1	.	TRBV14	.
CASSIDPGTGGYNEQFF	TGTGCCAGTAGTATAGACCCCGGGACAGGGGGGTACAATGAGCAGTTCTTC	TRBJ2-1	.	TRBV19	TRBD1
CAWSAAGFLDTEAFF	TGTGCCTGGAGTGCAGCAGGGTTTCTGGACACTGAAGCTTTCTTT	TRBJ1-1	.	TRBV30	.
CASSQDMSRYGYTF	TGTGCCAGCAGCCAAGATATGAGCCGCTATGGCTACACCTTC	TRBJ1-2	.	TRBV3-1/TRBV3-2	.
CASSPPLSGYNEKLFF	TGCGCCAGCAGCCCCCCTCTATCCGGGTATAATGAAAAACTGTTTTTT	TRBJ1-4	.	TRBV4-1	.
CASSGGYMGQDYGYTF	TGTGCCAGCAGTGGGGGGTATATGGGACAGGACTATGGCTACACCTTC	TRBJ1-2	.	TRBV28	TRBD1
CASSIDQGREVGELFF	TGTGCCAGTAGTATAGATCAGGGCAGGGAAGTCGGGGAGCTGTTTTTT	TRBJ2-2	.	TRBV19	.
CASSENPGSYEQYF	TGTGCCAGCAGTGAAAATCCAGGCTCCTACGAGCAGTACTTC	TRBJ2-7	.	TRBV2	.
CASSSQSAISYEQYF	TGCGCCAGCAGCTCACAGAGCGCCATTTCCTACGAGCAGTACTTC	TRBJ2-7	.	TRBV5-1	.
CASNRREYNNSPLHF	TGTGCCAGTAATCGTAGAGAGTATAATAATTCACCCCTCCACTTT	TRBJ1-6	.	TRBV19	.
CASSPPGTGYTEAFF	TGTGCCAGCTCACCACCGGGGACGGGATACACTGAAGCTTTCTTT	TRBJ1-1	.	TRBV18	.
CASSRGGEGANVLTF	TGTGCCAGTAGTCGGGGAGGGGAAGGGGCCAACGTCCTGACTTTC	TRBJ2-6	.	TRBV19	TRBD2
CASSQDLAGMGGGGYTF	TGCGCCAGCAGCCAAGATCTGGCGGGGATGGGGGGCGGAGGCTACACCTTC	TRBJ1-2	.	TRBV4-1	.
CASSDLDRDFPEQYF	TGTGCCAGCAGTGACCTGGACAGGGATTTTCCCGAGCAGTACTTC	TRBJ2-7	.	TRBV2	TRBD1